The 25 T cell receptor beta chains listed next were all sequenced from one sample in a study of T cells in Graves' hyperthyroidism and ophthalmopathy. RNA transcripts served as the template for amplifying TCR beta CDR3 regions. The study used the HTBI primer set for a first-round RT-PCR of the TCR CDR3. TCRdb analysed the multiplex PCR reads with MiXCR anew, one entry per CDR3 protein. Of 300,000 to 450,000 distinct CDR3 sequences in the sample, roughly 25% are singletons; the top ten hold 70% to 75%. Sequencing was done on a sample of blood. Receptors were obtained from a man aged 50 to 59 with Graves' hyperthyroidism.

The chain is built from TRBV11-2 and TRBJ2-1, with D perhaps TRBD1 or TRBD2 (5 bases each). The CDR3 has 14 residues. V lost 1 base and J 7 bases, leaving 11 bases between the germline ends. Germline CDR1 and CDR2: SGHAT and FQNNGV. CDR3 coding DNA: TGTGCCAGCAGCTTAGGGGGGAGATGGAATGAGCAGTTCTTC. Its translation: CASSLGGRWNEQFF.

At least ten counts were recorded for this clonotype. The chain combines TRBV3-1 with TRBJ1-1; D gene ambiguous. The CDR3 sequence is 13 residues long. V was pared by 4 bases and J by 4 bases, with 10 bases between. Per the germline V gene, CDR1 is LGHDT and CDR2 is YNNKEL (reference sequence). DNA for the CDR3: TGTGCCAGCAGCCCCCCAGGAATCACTGAAGCTTTCTTT. As protein: CASSPPGITEAFF.

This clonotype was seen many times. The chain employs TRBV5-6 and TRBJ2-3; 9 bases align to TRBD1. CDR3 length equals 16 residues. V was clipped by 2 bases and J by 1 base; unmatched bases: 5. CDR1 is SGHDT and CDR2 is YYEEEE in the germline V gene. As DNA, the CDR3 is TGTGCCAGCAGCTTCGGACAGGGGACTGGCACAGATACGCAGTATTTT. Protein product: CASSFGQGTGTDTQYF.

This sequence joins TRBV12-3 or TRBV12-4 and TRBJ2-1; D is unclear. There are 9 residues in the CDR3. Trimming removed 8 bases from V and 8 bases from J, with 4 bases in between. The CDR3 coding sequence is TGTGCCAGCGGCTATGAGCAGTTCTTC. This encodes CASGYEQFF.

This clonotype was detected many times. This sequence joins TRBV11-3 and TRBJ2-3, with a weak D call TRBD2 (6 bases). This CDR3 is 16 amino acids long. Germline CDR1 SGHNT, CDR2 YENEEA. Trimming cost V 5 bases and J 0 bases, with 15 bases left between them. The CDR3 bases are TGTGCCAGCAGCCCCCTCGGGGGAGGAAGCACAGATACGCAGTATTTT. Its protein product is CASSPLGGGSTDTQYF.

This clonotype was seen many times. The chain employs TRBV5-1 and TRBJ2-1; 9 bases map to TRBD2. This CDR3 contains 15 residues. Germline CDR1 SGHRS, CDR2 YFSETQ. Trimming removed 2 bases from V and 4 bases from J; junction bases left unmatched: 4. The CDR3 region is CASSLTSGPYNEQFF. The CDR3 nucleotides read TGCGCCAGCAGCTTAACTAGCGGGCCGTACAATGAGCAGTTCTTC.

This clonotype was recorded a few times. The chain carries TRBV6-2 or TRBV6-3 and TRBJ1-5, with a possible D match to TRBD1 (5 bases). V shed 5 bases and J shed 0 bases, with 14 bases lying between them. This CDR3 comprises 16 residues. Germline V gives CDR1 MNHEY, CDR2 SVGEGT. The CDR3: CASSGRGGVSNQPQHF. The CDR3 DNA follows: TGTGCCAGCAGTGGACGGGGCGGCGTTAGCAATCAGCCCCAGCATTTT.

The chain joins TRBV30 to TRBJ1-1, with no clear D. Trimming stripped 1 base from V and 5 bases from J, with 5 bases between. Looked up from germline, CDR1 is GTSNPN and CDR2 is SVGIG (reference sequence). CDR3 length equals 11 residues. CDR3 nucleotide sequence: TGTGCCTGGAGTGGTTCTACTGAAGCTTTCTTT. Amino acid sequence: CAWSGSTEAFF.

The sample holds a few counts of this clonotype. This rearrangement joins TRBV4-1 to TRBJ2-7; D is unresolved. CDR3 length: 12 residues. CDR1 is MGHRA and CDR2 is YSYEKL in the germline V gene. The V and J ends lost 5 bases and 6 bases respectively, with 11 bases between them. The CDR3 loop reads CASSEWGREQYF. CDR3 DNA sequence: TGCGCCAGCAGCGAATGGGGTCGCGAGCAGTACTTC.

Concerning this clonotype: An end of the junction differs from the germline gene, which may be a read error. The chain joins TRBV12-3 or TRBV12-4 to TRBJ1-1; 7 bases are a match to TRBD1. The length of the CDR3 is 14 residues. Here the CDR3 reads CAGSFAGGNTEAFF. The CDR3 bases are TGTGCCGGCAGTTTTGCAGGGGGGAACACTGAAGCTTTCTTT.

A note on this clonotype: A much larger clonotype is one base distant, so this may be a read error. As the CDR3 is not closed by the conserved phenylalanine or tryptophan, this likely results from a read error. This chain joins TRBV20-1 and TRBJ2-7; D call uncertain. V was cut by 1 base and J by 0 bases, with 7 bases left in between. Per germline, CDR1 DFQATT and CDR2 SNEGSKA (reference sequence). CDR3 length equals 13 residues. CDR3 residues: CSARGWSSYEQYS. In nucleotides, the CDR3 is TGCAGTGCTAGAGGCTGGAGCTCCTACGAGCAGTACTCC.

V gene TRBV6-1 combines with J gene TRBJ2-1, with D uncertain. Germline CDR1 MNHNS, CDR2 SASEGT. V was trimmed by 3 bases and J by 12 bases, leaving 21 bases between them. This CDR3 is built from 15 residues. CDR3 loop: CASSEIMGSPGGQFF. As DNA, the CDR3 is TGTGCCAGCAGTGAGATCATGGGTAGCCCAGGTGGGCAGTTCTTC.

The chain employs TRBV12-3 or TRBV12-4 and TRBJ2-2, with a weak D call TRBD1 (5 bases). V was clipped by 6 bases and J by 5 bases, with 10 bases between them. This CDR3 spans 13 amino acids. The DNA for the CDR3 is TGTGCCAGCAGAGAAGACAGAACCGGGGAGCTGTTTTTT. Encoded protein: CASREDRTGELFF.

There are many counts of this clonotype. The V and J genes are TRBV19 and TRBJ2-4; no definite D call. Trimming removed 5 bases at V and 6 bases at J, with 23 bases between. CDR3 size: 17 residues. Germline values: CDR1 LNHDA, CDR2 SQIVND (reference sequence). The CDR3 DNA is TGTGCCAGTAGTCCCCTCGGGTCTAGGGCTTTGGGAAACATTCAGTACTTC. The encoded protein is CASSPLGSRALGNIQYF.

This sequence joins TRBV24-1 and TRBJ1-5; TRBD1 aligns across 7 bases. With 5 bases clipped from V and 3 bases from J, the junction kept 3 bases outside the gene matches. This CDR3 comprises 14 residues. CDR1 is KGHDR, CDR2 SFDVKD, per germline. CDR3 sequence: CATSGDSFNQPQHF. DNA for the CDR3: TGTGCCACCAGTGGGGACAGCTTCAATCAGCCCCAGCATTTT.

The CDR3 DNA sequence: TGCGCCAGCAGCTCAACTCCGACAGTATCCTACGAGCAGTACTTC. This codes for CASSSTPTVSYEQYF. The chain carries TRBV5-1 and TRBJ2-7; TRBD1 might be the D (5 bases). Trimming left V 3 bases short and J 1 base short, with 14 bases between. The CDR3 spans 15 residues. Germline-derived CDR1 and CDR2 are SGHRS and YFSETQ.

With respect to this clonotype: The conserved closing phenylalanine or tryptophan is absent in this CDR3, likely reflecting a read error. The gene calls are TRBV6-5 and TRBJ2-3; the D is unclear. Germline CDR1 and CDR2: MNHEY and SVGAGI. Trimming removed 2 bases from V and 0 bases from J, with 12 bases in between. CDR3 length: 16 residues. The CDR3 here is CASSYAPSPSTDTQYS. The CDR3 DNA sequence: TGTGCCAGCAGTTACGCTCCCAGCCCTAGCACAGATACGCAGTATTCT.

This clonotype has only one observation. Mismatch with germline at one junction end may stem from a read error. The J gene is TRBJ2-5, the V gene TRBV6-1; D gene uncertain. Germline CDR1 and CDR2: MNHNS and SASEGT. The CDR3 runs 13 residues. CDR3: CASSSAPSGRLDF. The DNA for the CDR3 is TGTGCCAGCAGTTCTGCCCCTTCCGGCAGGTTGGACTTC.

This clonotype has a count of ten or more. The CDR3 protein is CASSRTQTSTGEQYF. CDR3 nucleotide sequence: TGTGCCAGTAGTCGAACTCAGACCTCTACTGGGGAGCAGTACTTC. The genes are TRBV19 and TRBJ2-7; D is unresolved. V lost 5 bases to trimming and J lost 7 bases, with 21 bases between them. CDR3 size: 15 residues. Germline loops: CDR1 LNHDA, CDR2 SQIVND (reference sequence).

The chain carries TRBV4-2 and TRBJ2-7; tentative D call: TRBD2 (5 bases). CDR3 length equals 14 residues. CDR1 and CDR2 (germline): LGHNA, YNFKEQ. V lost 2 bases and J lost 4, with 12 bases in between. In DNA form, the CDR3 reads TGTGCCAGCAGCCAAACTAGGAACTCGTACGAGCAGTACTTC. Translating gives CASSQTRNSYEQYF.

The V call is TRBV24-1, the J call TRBJ2-3, with 14 bases that match TRBD2. Germline V gene data show CDR1 as KGHDR and CDR2 as SFDVKD. With 9 bases clipped from V and 4 bases from J, the junction kept 11 bases outside the gene matches. The CDR3 has 17 residues. CDR3 protein: CATSPGGTSGRADTQYF. The CDR3 region has the DNA TGTGCCACCTCGCCGGGGGGGACTAGCGGGAGAGCAGATACGCAGTATTTT.

Comments on this clonotype: The CDR3 does not end in the conserved phenylalanine or tryptophan, so this is likely a read error. The CDR3 loop is CASSRDTVYEQYL. CDR3 bases: TGTGCCAGCAGCAGGGACACCGTATACGAGCAGTACTTA. The chain joins TRBV5-5 to TRBJ2-7, with D tentatively TRBD1 (6 bases). Germline V CDR1 and CDR2: SGHKS, YYEKEE (reference sequence). V lost 4 bases to trimming and J lost 4 bases, with 12 bases between them. This CDR3 comprises 13 residues.

With regard to this clonotype: An end of the junction does not agree with germline; a read error may underlie this. This chain uses TRBV28 with TRBJ1-6; no reliable D call. CDR1 and CDR2 from the germline V gene are MDHEN and SYDVKM. This CDR3 contains 17 residues. The CDR3 region is CASSTLFLRSYNSPPHF. The CDR3 DNA sequence: TGTGCCAGCAGTACCTTATTCCTAAGGTCCTATAATTCACCCCCCCACTTT.

This clonotype was seen many times. This sequence joins TRBV5-1 and TRBJ2-3, with a tentative D call TRBD1 (6 bases). Trimming cost V 0 bases and J 0 bases, with 14 bases left between them. This CDR3 is 17 amino acids long. CDR1 and CDR2 (germline): SGHRS, YFSETQ. The CDR3 reads CASSLGGQPSSTDTQYF. CDR3 nucleotide sequence: TGCGCCAGCAGCTTGGGAGGACAGCCTTCTAGCACAGATACGCAGTATTTT.

The chain couples TRBV2 to TRBJ2-7, with 9 bases aligning to TRBD2. Germline lookup yields CDR1 SNHLY and CDR2 FYNNEI. This CDR3 has 19 residues. V shed 4 bases, J shed 0 bases, and the junction held 16 bases outside the gene matches. CDR3 sequence reads: CASSVPRNWLAGASYEQYF. The CDR3 DNA reads TGTGCCAGCAGTGTCCCGCGGAATTGGTTAGCGGGAGCCTCCTACGAGCAGTACTTC.